The following is a T cell receptor (beta chain) sequence with its context. Antigen specificity is unknown. This sample is part of a study of T cells in localized non-small cell lung cancer. Study-level points and caveats: Measurement of T cell clonality placed uninvolved adjacent lung highest, above the level in tumor. The study detected a median around 50 of the top 100 tumor clones in adjacent lung.

The CDR3 extends over 16 amino acids. V lost 0 bases to trimming and J lost 3 bases; unmatched junction nucleotides: 4. Per the germline V gene, CDR1 is MNHGY and CDR2 is SAAAGT. Only in-frame clones appear in the TCRdb table, and some are missing; sequencing was by immunoSEQ multiplex PCR. The table includes around 1,900 clones, about 18% detected once. The J gene is TRBJ1-5, the V gene TRBV6-8; 8 positions match TRBD1. The clonotype was recovered from a female donor over 55 with stage I squamous cell lung carcinoma. Material: lung tumor tissue, obtained before any cancer treatment. CDR3 nucleotides: TGTGCCAGCAGTTACTCCGGGACAGGCCCCAATCAGCCCCAGCATTTT. Translation gives CASSYSGTGPNQPQHF.